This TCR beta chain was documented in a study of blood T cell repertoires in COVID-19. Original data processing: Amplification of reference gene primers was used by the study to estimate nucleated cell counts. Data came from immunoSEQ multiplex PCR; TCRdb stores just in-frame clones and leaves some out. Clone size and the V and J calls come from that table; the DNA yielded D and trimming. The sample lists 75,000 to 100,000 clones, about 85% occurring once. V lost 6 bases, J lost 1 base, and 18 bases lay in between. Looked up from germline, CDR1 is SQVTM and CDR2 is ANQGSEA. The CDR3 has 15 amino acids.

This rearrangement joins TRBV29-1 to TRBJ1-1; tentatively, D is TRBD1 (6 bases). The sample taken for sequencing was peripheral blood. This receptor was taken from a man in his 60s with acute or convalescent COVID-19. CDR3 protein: CSVSGGRTRNTEAFF. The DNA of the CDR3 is TGCAGCGTGTCCGGGGGGCGAACCAGGAACACTGAAGCTTTCTTT.